This passage covers 5 T cell receptor beta chains from one sample sequenced in a study of blood T cell repertoires in COVID-19. Clones were sequenced by immunoSEQ multiplex PCR, and TCRdb holds only the in-frame ones, with some missing. The table records around 100,000 clones, roughly 84% of them present only once. Sequencing was done on a sample of peripheral blood. All receptors come from a human donor in a cohort sampled during active COVID-19.

In this sample, this clone turned up a few times. The chain couples TRBV5-5 to TRBJ1-2; D is unclear. The CDR3 is 12 amino acids. V was pared by 0 bases and J by 5 bases, with 5 bases between. Looked up from germline, CDR1 is SGHKS and CDR2 is YYEKEE (reference sequence). The CDR3 is CASSLGTYGYTF. DNA for the CDR3: TGTGCCAGCAGCTTGGGGACTTATGGCTACACCTTC.

The V call is TRBV19, the J call TRBJ2-1, with 9 bases lining up with TRBD2. The CDR3 totals 15 residues. Trimming removed 6 bases from V and 6 bases from J; junction bases left unmatched: 9. Germline V gene lookup returns CDR1 LNHDA and CDR2 SQIVND (reference sequence). The CDR3 DNA is TGTGCCAGTAGGCCCGCGGGGGGGCCGGGCAATGAGCAGTTCTTC. It specifies CASRPAGGPGNEQFF. The complete variable domain, with remaining parts taken from reference TRBV19 and TRBJ2-1, reads DGGITQSPKYLFRKEGQNVTLSCEQNLNHDAMYWYRQDPGQGLRLIYYSQIVNDFQKGDIAEGYSVSREKKESFPLTVTSAQKNPTAFYLCASRPAGGPGNEQFFGPGTRLTVL.

The chain recombines TRBV11-1 with TRBJ1-2, with 8 bases fitting TRBD1. The germline V gene encodes CDR1 SGHAT and CDR2 FQDESV (reference sequence). The CDR3 is 13 amino acids. The ends lost 5 bases at V and 8 bases at J; junction bases unmatched: 7. The CDR3 spells CASSPQGARGYTF. The CDR3 region has the DNA TGTGCCAGCAGCCCGCAGGGGGCACGGGGCTACACCTTC.

The J gene is TRBJ1-1, the V gene TRBV4-2; tentatively, D is TRBD1 (5 bases). The germline CDR1 and CDR2 sequences are LGHNA and YNFKEQ. CDR3 size: 15 residues. Trimming removed 0 bases from V and 5 bases from J, with 13 bases in between. CDR3 DNA sequence: TGTGCCAGCAGCCAAGATACGGGGGTTCGGACTGAAGCTTTCTTT. This gives the protein CASSQDTGVRTEAFF.

This chain uses TRBV6-1 with TRBJ2-2; D not certain. Trimming shortened V by 3 bases and J by 7 bases, and 12 bases separated the two germline ends. The V gene's germline CDR1 is MNHNS and CDR2 SASEGT. The CDR3 length is 14 residues. CDR3 protein: CASSEGSYGGELFF. CDR3 coding DNA: TGTGCCAGCAGTGAGGGCAGCTACGGCGGGGAGCTGTTTTTT.